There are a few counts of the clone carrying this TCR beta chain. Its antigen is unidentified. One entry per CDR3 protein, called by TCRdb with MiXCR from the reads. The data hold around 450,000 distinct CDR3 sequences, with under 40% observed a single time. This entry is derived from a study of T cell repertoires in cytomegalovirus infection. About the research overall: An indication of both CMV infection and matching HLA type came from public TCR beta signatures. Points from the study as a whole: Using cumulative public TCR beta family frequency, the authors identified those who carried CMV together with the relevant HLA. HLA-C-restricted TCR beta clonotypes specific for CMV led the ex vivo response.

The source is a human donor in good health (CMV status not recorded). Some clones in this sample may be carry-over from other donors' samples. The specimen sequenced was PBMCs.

CDR3 amino acids: CASSPEALSYNEQFF. For the CDR3, the DNA is TGTGCCAGCAGTCCAGAAGCGCTATCCTACAATGAGCAGTTCTTC. The chain is built from TRBV27 and TRBJ2-1; D is unclear. The germline gives CDR1 MNHEY, CDR2 SMNVEV (reference sequence). The CDR3 has 15 residues. The V end was cut by 5 bases, the J end by 1 base, with 12 bases between.